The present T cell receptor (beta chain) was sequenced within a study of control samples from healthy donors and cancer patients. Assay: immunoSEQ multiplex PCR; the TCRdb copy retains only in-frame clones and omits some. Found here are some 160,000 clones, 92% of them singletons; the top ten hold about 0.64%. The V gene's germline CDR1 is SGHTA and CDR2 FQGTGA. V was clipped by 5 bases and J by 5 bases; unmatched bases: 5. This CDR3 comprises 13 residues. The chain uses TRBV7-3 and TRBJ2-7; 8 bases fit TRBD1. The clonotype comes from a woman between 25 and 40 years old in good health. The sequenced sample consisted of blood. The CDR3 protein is CASSPQGADEQYF. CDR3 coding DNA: TGTGCCAGCAGCCCGCAGGGGGCCGACGAGCAGTACTTC.